These T cell receptor beta chains were read from a single sample in a study of blood T cell repertoires in COVID-19. The repertoire was sequenced with immunoSEQ multiplex PCR; TCRdb's copy has only in-frame clones and lacks some. In the table there are fewer than 250,000 clones, roughly 87% of which are singletons. The sample taken for sequencing was PBMCs or T cells enriched from blood (not recorded which). These receptors were collected from a woman aged 25 to 39 with acute COVID-19. Both conserved end residues are part of each CDR3. A D gene is named only where the DNA matches it firmly. The size of a clone is reported for some rows only, either as once, few or many, or as a class for expanded clones.

CDR3 DNA | CDR3 protein | V gene | clone size | J gene | D gene
TGCAGCGTTATGCGCACTCGGAGCAATCAGCCCCAGCATTTT | CSVMRTRSNQPQHF | TRBV29-1 | NA | TRBJ1-5 | NA
TGCGCCAGCAGCCAGTACAGGGGAGCCAAAAACATTCAGTACTTC | CASSQYRGAKNIQYF | TRBV4-1 | NA | TRBJ2-4 | TRBD1
TGTGCCAGCTCACGGCGGACAGAACCTAATGAAAAACTGTTTTTT | CASSRRTEPNEKLFF | TRBV18 | NA | TRBJ1-4 | NA
TGTGCCAGCAGCTTAGGGGGTAGGGGTGAAGCTTTCTTT | CASSLGGRGEAFF | TRBV7-9 | NA | TRBJ1-1 | NA
TGTGCCAGCATCCGAGGCCCCAAAAACATTCAGTACTTC | CASIRGPKNIQYF | TRBV2 | NA | TRBJ2-4 | NA
TGTGCCAGCAGGGAGCACACTGAAGCTTTCTTT | CASREHTEAFF | TRBV25-1 | NA | TRBJ1-1 | NA
TGTGCCAGCAGACTACAGGGGACAGATACGCAGTATTTT | CASRLQGTDTQYF | TRBV6-5 | NA | TRBJ2-3 | TRBD1
TGTGCCAGCAGCCAAGTGGGGCCTAGTGAAGCTTTCTTT | CASSQVGPSEAFF | TRBV3-1/TRBV3-2 | once | TRBJ1-1 | NA
TGTGCCAGCAGCTCGACTGGTTCACCCCTCCACTTT | CASSSTGSPLHF | TRBV12-3/TRBV12-4 | NA | TRBJ1-6 | NA
TGCAGCGTTGGGGCCATGAACACTGAAGCTTTCTTT | CSVGAMNTEAFF | TRBV29-1 | NA | TRBJ1-1 | NA
TGTGCCAGCAGCGCACTATTCACCCTCCACTTT | CASSALFTLHF | TRBV2 | once | TRBJ1-6 | NA
TGTGCCAGCTTCCCCGGTGCTGGGACAGGGTATGGCTACACCTTC | CASFPGAGTGYGYTF | TRBV18 | NA | TRBJ1-2 | TRBD1
TGTGCCAGCAGCCCCCCGGGACTACACAATGAGCAGTTCTTC | CASSPPGLHNEQFF | TRBV7-2 | NA | TRBJ2-1 | TRBD2
TGCGCCAGCAGCCCACGACAGGGTAGAAGTTGGGGCTACACCTTC | CASSPRQGRSWGYTF | TRBV4-1 | NA | TRBJ1-2 | TRBD1